This T cell receptor (beta chain) was observed in a study of blood T cell repertoires in COVID-19. The overall study: Some COVID-19 samples were acute and others convalescent; all came from the United States, Italy and Spain.

Across under 25 US areas, participants ranged in age from about 18 to 90 years. Participant-given clinical history determined each cohort assignment. Symptom resolution, clearance, or two negative PCRs marked the recovered donors of Cohort 3. The table came from immunoSEQ multiplex PCR; TCRdb's copy has only in-frame clones and leaves some out. Of about 200,000 clones in the sample, over 80% were seen once. The CDR3 length is 15 residues. V was pared by 2 bases and J by 1 base, with 11 bases between. CDR1 is SEHNR, CDR2 FQNEAQ, per germline (reference sequence). The rearrangement links TRBV7-9 to TRBJ2-5; TRBD1 is a possible D gene (6 bases). The source of this sequence is a man aged 25 to 40 who had recovered from COVID-19. Material: PBMCs or T cells enriched from blood (not recorded which). The CDR3 DNA sequence: TGTGCCAGCAGCTTACCGAGGGGGACCCAAGAGACCCAGTACTTC. It translates to CASSLPRGTQETQYF.